These 15 T cell receptor beta chains came from one sample sequenced in a study of T cells in Graves' hyperthyroidism and ophthalmopathy. The CDR3 regions of TCR beta were amplified from RNA transcripts. HTBI primers drove first-round RT-PCR of the TCR CDR3. Each CDR3 protein gets one entry after TCRdb re-called the multiplex PCR reads with MiXCR. The sample holds fewer than 400,000 distinct CDR3 sequences; 16% are singletons and the top ten take around a third. Sequenced material: blood. These receptors originate from a man aged 25-45 years with Graves' hyperthyroidism.

The chain joins TRBV29-1 to TRBJ1-2; D is unresolved. CDR1 is SQVTM and CDR2 is ANQGSEA in the germline V gene. The CDR3 is made up of 14 amino acids. Trimming took 5 bases from V and 3 from J, leaving 16 bases between them. The CDR3 sequence: CSVPRRWFYYGYTF. The CDR3 bases are TGCAGCGTTCCCAGACGGTGGTTCTACTATGGCTACACCTTC.

There are a few counts of this clonotype. The V call is TRBV5-4, the J call TRBJ2-5, with TRBD1 matching over 8 bases. Germline V CDR1 and CDR2: SGHNT, YYREEE (reference sequence). J lost 5 bases, V lost 2 bases, and 8 bases had no gene match. The CDR3 totals 15 residues. The CDR3 sequence is CASSFDRGTAETQYF. The CDR3 nucleotides are TGTGCCAGCAGCTTCGACAGGGGCACCGCGGAGACCCAGTACTTC.

There are many counts of this clonotype. The chain carries TRBV7-2 and TRBJ2-1; no reliable D call. From germline, CDR1 is SGHTA and CDR2 FQGNSA. This CDR3 has 14 amino acids. With 1 base removed from V and 4 bases from J, the gap between germline ends came to 8 bases. As DNA, the CDR3 is TGTGCCAGCAGCTTAGTCCCCCTTTACAATGAGCAGTTCTTC. Encoded protein: CASSLVPLYNEQFF.

This clonotype was seen more than once but under ten times. This chain joins TRBV6-1 and TRBJ1-6; possibly TRBD1 for D (6 bases). The germline V and J ends were trimmed by 6 bases and 9 bases, with 15 bases remaining between them. CDR1 and CDR2 (germline): MNHNS, SASEGT. The CDR3 length is 14 residues. The CDR3 sequence: CASRFGTGFSPLHF. CDR3 nucleotides: TGTGCCAGCAGATTCGGTACAGGGTTTTCACCCCTCCACTTT.

The V call is TRBV12-3 or TRBV12-4, the J call TRBJ1-3; tentatively, D is TRBD1 (5 bases). Trimming left V 6 bases short and J 5 bases short, with 17 bases between. The CDR3 contains 15 residues. The DNA for the CDR3 is TGTGCCAGCAGCCTCCTCGGGGGAGCCAGAAACACCATATATTTT. Its translation is CASSLLGGARNTIYF.

The sample holds many counts of this clonotype. The chain employs TRBV5-1 and TRBJ1-3; no clear D. The CDR3 has 15 amino acids. The germline V gene encodes CDR1 SGHRS and CDR2 YFSETQ. V was clipped by 0 bases and J by 0 bases, with 7 bases between them. The CDR3 loop reads CASSLGSISGNTIYF. Here the CDR3 DNA reads TGCGCCAGCAGCTTGGGGTCAATCTCTGGAAACACCATATATTTT.

Many counts were recorded for this clonotype. The J gene is TRBJ2-7, the V gene TRBV28; D remains unclear. The CDR3 length is 12 residues. Germline lookup yields CDR1 MDHEN and CDR2 SYDVKM. V lost 4 bases to trimming and J lost 3 bases, with 7 bases between them. CDR3 protein: CASSSSYYEQYF. CDR3 nucleotides: TGTGCCAGCAGTTCAAGCTACTACGAGCAGTACTTC.

This clonotype has a handful of counts. The rearrangement links TRBV20-1 to TRBJ1-4, with a possible D match to TRBD1 (5 bases). CDR3 length equals 14 residues. The V and J ends lost 1 base and 7 bases respectively, with 13 bases between them. Germline V lookup: CDR1 DFQATT, CDR2 SNEGSKA (reference sequence). CDR3 DNA: TGCAGTGCTAGAGTAGATGCCGGGGGTGAAAAACTGTTTTTT. Its protein is CSARVDAGGEKLFF.

V is TRBV13 and J is TRBJ2-5; tentatively, D is TRBD1 or TRBD2 (5 bases each). The CDR3 totals 16 residues. The V end was cut by 5 bases, the J end by 7 bases, with 23 bases between. Germline loops: CDR1 PRHDT, CDR2 FYEKMQ (reference sequence). The DNA for the CDR3 is TGTGCCAGCAGCCCCTTTGTAGGGACGGCCCATGGGACCCAGTACTTC. It is translated as CASSPFVGTAHGTQYF.

The J gene is TRBJ2-2, the V gene TRBV11-1; D not resolved. Germline V gene sequence: CDR1 SGHAT, CDR2 FQDESV (reference sequence). CDR3 size: 14 residues. The V end lost 5 bases, the J end lost 7 bases, and 14 bases lay between the germline ends. The CDR3 DNA sequence: TGTGCCAGCAGCCAGAACCGGGCCCTCGGGGAGCTGTTTTTT. It specifies CASSQNRALGELFF.

This clonotype was counted between two and nine times. This sequence joins TRBV6-2 or TRBV6-3 and TRBJ2-7; D possibly corresponds to TRBD1 (5 bases). There are 15 residues in the CDR3. The V end lost 2 bases, the J end lost 0 bases, and 11 bases lay between the germline ends. Germline lookup yields CDR1 MNHEY and CDR2 SVGEGT. As DNA, the CDR3 is TGTGCCAGCAGTTACCCGACAGTGGACTCCTACGAGCAGTACTTC. It encodes CASSYPTVDSYEQYF.

In this sample, this clonotype turned up many times. The J gene is TRBJ2-1, the V gene TRBV3-1, with no clear D. This CDR3 spans 15 amino acids. The V gene lost 2 bases and the J gene lost 0 bases, with 8 bases spanning the gap. Germline-derived CDR1 and CDR2 are LGHDT and YNNKEL (reference sequence). CDR3 DNA sequence: TGTGCCAGCAGCCAAATTTTCCCCTCCTACAATGAGCAGTTCTTC. Translation: CASSQIFPSYNEQFF.

Ten or more counts support this clonotype. The rearrangement joins TRBV7-8 to TRBJ2-3; D is unclear. Germline V lookup: CDR1 SGHVS, CDR2 FQNEAQ. The V gene lost 5 bases and the J gene lost 5 bases, with 17 bases spanning the gap. The CDR3 spans 15 residues. The CDR3: CASSPRPGGIDTQYF. The DNA for the CDR3 is TGTGCCAGCAGCCCCCGGCCGGGTGGCATAGATACGCAGTATTTT.

The genes are TRBV29-1 and TRBJ1-2; 7 nucleotides align to TRBD1. Germline lookup yields CDR1 SQVTM and CDR2 ANQGSEA. The CDR3 extends over 13 amino acids. The V and J ends lost 8 bases and 1 base, in that order; junction bases with no gene match: 7. CDR3 DNA: TGCAGCTCTGCTCAGGGGGATAACTATGGCTACACCTTC. It specifies CSSAQGDNYGYTF.

This clonotype was recorded at least ten times. This chain connects TRBV12-3 or TRBV12-4 to TRBJ2-3, with D unresolved. CDR3 size: 11 residues. V lost 9 bases and J lost 4, with 8 bases in between. CDR3 sequence (DNA): TGTGCCAGTGGAGATTCAGATACGCAGTATTTT. It translates to CASGDSDTQYF.